A single sample gave rise to the 19 T cell receptor beta chains below, sequenced in a study of OX40 agonist ivuxolimab in advanced cancers. Method: immunoSEQ multiplex PCR; TCRdb's copy keeps in-frame clones and lacks some. This repertoire shows fewer than 70,000 clones, roughly nine tenths found once; its top ten account for 4% to 5%. The sample here was CD4+ or CD8+ T cells sorted from blood, taken in a trial of the OX40 agonist ivuxolimab. These receptors all come from an adult with an advanced solid tumor such as melanoma, head and neck, liver or kidney cancer.

Only one count was recorded for this clone. The chain recombines TRBV27 with TRBJ2-7; 9 bases are a match to TRBD2. Trimming cost V 3 bases and J 5 bases; bases outside gene matches: 8. The CDR3 has 15 amino acids. Germline values: CDR1 MNHEY, CDR2 SMNVEV (reference sequence). CDR3 amino acids: CASSFAGGRVHEQYF. The CDR3, as DNA: TGTGCCAGCAGTTTCGCAGGCGGGAGGGTCCACGAGCAGTACTTC.

This rearrangement joins TRBV2 to TRBJ2-1; 11 bases fit TRBD2. CDR3 length: 15 residues. J was trimmed by 6 bases and V by 6 bases; bases with no gene match: 7. CDR1 and CDR2 from the germline V gene are SNHLY and FYNNEI. CDR3: CASRDTSGGRNEQFF. DNA of the CDR3: TGTGCCAGCAGAGATACTAGCGGGGGTCGCAATGAGCAGTTCTTC.

Note on this clone: The identical CDR3 is also encoded by other nucleotide sequences in the sample. The J gene is TRBJ2-5, the V gene TRBV7-2, with TRBD2 matching 15 bases. The CDR3 runs to 16 residues. Germline V lookup: CDR1 SGHTA, CDR2 FQGNSA. Trimming at V came to 5 bases and at J to 4 bases, leaving 5 bases not matched to a gene. DNA of the CDR3: TGTGCCAGCAGCAAATGGACTAGCGGGGGGGGAGAGACCCAGTACTTC. This gives the protein CASSKWTSGGGETQYF.

This chain uses TRBV28 with TRBJ1-4; D call uncertain. Germline loops: CDR1 MDHEN, CDR2 SYDVKM. The CDR3 is 14 residues long. V lost 5 bases and J 8 bases, leaving 15 bases between the germline ends. The CDR3 bases are TGTGCCAGCAGTCCAAATTTCCGGGGAGAAAAACTGTTTTTT. This sequence encodes CASSPNFRGEKLFF.

V and J are TRBV7-9 and TRBJ2-5, with TRBD1 matching over 7 bases. Germline V gene sequence: CDR1 SEHNR, CDR2 FQNEAQ (reference sequence). The CDR3 is made up of 13 amino acids. J was trimmed by 3 bases and V by 5 bases; bases with no gene match: 3. The CDR3 region has the DNA TGTGCCAGCAGCGCGCAGGGGGAAGAGACCCAGTACTTC. It codes for CASSAQGEETQYF.

V is TRBV28 and J is TRBJ1-5; D unresolved. The CDR3 is 15 amino acids. V dropped 2 bases and J dropped 7 bases, with 15 bases sitting between them. Germline assignment: CDR1 MDHEN and CDR2 SYDVKM. CDR3 DNA: TGTGCCAGCAGTTTAATGGAGGGAGGAGGCCAGCCCCAGCATTTT. Its protein is CASSLMEGGGQPQHF.

This clone appeared once. This chain links TRBV28 with TRBJ2-1; the match to TRBD2 covers 10 bases. Germline V gene lookup returns CDR1 MDHEN and CDR2 SYDVKM. J gave up 9 bases and V 6 bases, and 8 bases lay outside the gene matches. This CDR3 has 14 amino acids. The CDR3: CASRTPGLAREQFF. CDR3 DNA: TGTGCCAGCAGGACTCCGGGACTAGCGCGTGAGCAGTTCTTC.

This chain connects TRBV6-1 to TRBJ2-7; D is undetermined. The ends were cut back, 8 bases at V and 3 bases at J, with 14 bases in the middle. The germline V gene encodes CDR1 MNHNS and CDR2 SASEGT. CDR3 length: 13 amino acids. The CDR3 sequence: CASADWASYEQYV. The CDR3 nucleotides read TGTGCCAGCGCCGACTGGGCGAGCTACGAGCAGTACGTC.

J is TRBJ2-1 and V is TRBV7-2, with D perhaps TRBD1 or TRBD2 (5 bases each). Germline V gene data show CDR1 as SGHTA and CDR2 as FQGNSA. Deletions cut 3 bases from V and 5 bases from J, with 26 bases between. The CDR3 is made up of 19 amino acids. Here the CDR3 reads CASSFGATWVPRRDNEQFF. The CDR3 nucleotides read TGTGCCAGCAGCTTTGGGGCCACTTGGGTTCCCCGGCGGGACAATGAGCAGTTCTTC. The whole variable domain, remainder taken from reference TRBV7-2 and TRBJ2-1, is GAGVSQSPSNKVTEKGKDVELRCDPISGHTALYWYRQSLGQGLEFLIYFQGNSAPDKSGLPSDRFSAERTGGSVSTLTIQRTQQEDSAVYLCASSFGATWVPRRDNEQFFGPGTRLTVL.

This clone appeared a single time. Here the CDR3 reads CASSLSSGTIFYNEQFF. CDR3 nucleotide sequence: TGTGCCAGCAGCTTGTCGTCCGGGACTATTTTCTACAATGAGCAGTTCTTC. The rearrangement links TRBV7-8 to TRBJ2-1; 7 positions agree with TRBD2. The germline V gene encodes CDR1 SGHVS and CDR2 FQNEAQ. The length of the CDR3 is 17 residues. After removal of 3 bases from V and 3 bases from J, the junction contained 11 bases not matched to a gene.

The CDR3 protein is CASSSGGPYSNQPQHF. DNA of the CDR3: TGTGCCAGCAGTTCCGGGGGACCGTATAGCAATCAGCCCCAGCATTTT. The chain employs TRBV27 and TRBJ1-5, with D possibly being TRBD1 (5 bases). CDR1 MNHEY and CDR2 SMNVEV come from the germline V gene (reference sequence). The length of the CDR3 is 16 residues. V was clipped by 4 bases and J by 0 bases, with 13 bases between them.

The chain joins TRBV23-1 to TRBJ2-6; a possible D gene is TRBD2 (5 bases). TRBV23-1 is designated an ORF whose function remains uncertain. The CDR3 totals 19 residues. Trimming pared 8 bases from V and 0 bases from J, leaving 23 bases between. As DNA, the CDR3 is TGCGCCAGCTCAAGGAAAGAGGGCAGTTCAAGCTCTGGGGCCAACGTCCTGACTTTC. Encoded protein: CASSRKEGSSSSGANVLTF.

This clone was counted only a few times. The rearrangement uses TRBV9 and TRBJ2-1; D is uncertain. The CDR3 runs to 15 residues. V lost 0 bases and J lost 2, with 9 bases in between. Germline V gene sequence: CDR1 SGDLS, CDR2 YYNGEE. CDR3 in DNA: TGTGCCAGCAGCGTAGATAACGGCCCCTACAATGAGCAGTTCTTC. Protein: CASSVDNGPYNEQFF.

This clone showed up just once. The chain employs TRBV9 and TRBJ2-2; 9 bases agree with TRBD1. The V segment lost 4 bases and the J segment 3 bases; nucleotides outside the gene matches: 16. The CDR3 is made up of 19 amino acids. From germline, CDR1 is SGDLS and CDR2 YYNGEE. CDR3 amino acids: CASSPQTTGTGIYTGELFF. For the CDR3, the DNA is TGTGCCAGCAGCCCCCAGACAACCGGGACAGGGATCTACACCGGGGAGCTGTTTTTT.

The rearrangement uses TRBV11-2 and TRBJ2-7; D gene ambiguous. The V gene's germline CDR1 is SGHAT and CDR2 FQNNGV. The V end was cut by 1 base, the J end by 6 bases, with 16 bases between. The CDR3 has 15 residues. CDR3 DNA: TGTGCCAGCAGCTTAGGCCCAGGCTCCGGGTTCGAGCAGTACTTC. Its translation is CASSLGPGSGFEQYF.

The chain couples TRBV13 to TRBJ2-1; weak D call: TRBD2 (6 bases). The V and J ends lost 2 bases and 6 bases respectively, with 20 bases between them. Germline CDR1 is PRHDT and CDR2 is FYEKMQ (reference sequence). The CDR3 totals 17 residues. The CDR3 spells CASSLMNLEGTGNEQFF. CDR3 in DNA: TGTGCCAGCAGCTTAATGAATCTGGAAGGGACTGGCAATGAGCAGTTCTTC.

This clone was seen a single time. This chain uses TRBV27 with TRBJ1-2, with 7 bases aligning to TRBD1. The CDR3 is 14 amino acids. Trimming at V came to 5 bases and at J to 4 bases, leaving 7 bases not matched to a gene. The germline V gene has CDR1 MNHEY and CDR2 SMNVEV (reference sequence). For the CDR3, the DNA is TGTGCCAGCAGTCCGACAGGGCCTTCCTATGGCTACACCTTC. This gives the protein CASSPTGPSYGYTF.

The chain employs TRBV7-6 and TRBJ1-4; possible D gene TRBD1, 5 bases. Germline values: CDR1 SGHVS, CDR2 FNYEAQ. This CDR3 contains 18 residues. Trimming removed 4 bases from V and 0 bases from J, with 18 bases in between. CDR3 sequence (DNA): TGTGCCAGCAGCTCCAACCTTCTAATAGGGGCAACTAATGAAAAACTGTTTTTT. It codes for CASSSNLLIGATNEKLFF. The whole variable domain, remainder taken from reference TRBV7-6 and TRBJ1-4, is GAGVSQSPRYKVTKRGQDVALRCDPISGHVSLYWYRQALGQGPEFLTYFNYEAQQDKSGLPNDRFSAERPEGSISTLTIQRTEQRDSAMYRCASSSNLLIGATNEKLFFGSGTQLSVL.

This rearrangement joins TRBV30 to TRBJ2-7; D gene ambiguous. V was trimmed by 3 bases and J by 5 bases, leaving 8 bases between them. This CDR3 spans 11 amino acids. CDR1 GTSNPN and CDR2 SVGIG come from the germline V gene (reference sequence). The CDR3 region has the DNA TGTGCCTGGAGCTGGCGGAACGAGCAGTACTTC. This encodes CAWSWRNEQYF. The full variable domain, in which reference TRBV30 and TRBJ2-7 provide the parts outside the CDR3, is SQTIHQWPATLVQPVGSPLSLECTVEGTSNPNLYWYRQAAGRGLQLLFYSVGIGQISSEVPQNLSASRPQDRQFILSSKKLLLSDSGFYLCAWSWRNEQYFGPGTRLTVT.